These T cell receptor beta chains were read from a single sample in a study of CD8 T cells in Susac syndrome. From the immunoSEQ multiplex PCR reads, TCRdb called clonotypes with MiXCR, one entry per CDR3 protein. The sample carries about 200,000 distinct CDR3 sequences, roughly 90% recorded once. Sequenced: CD4+ T cells from PBMCs. All receptors come from a human donor with Susac syndrome. Each CDR3 is given with its conserved first and last residue.

CDR3,J,V
CSGMGASNQPQHF,TRBJ1-5,TRBV20-1
CASSRGTGEAKNIQYF,TRBJ2-4,TRBV4-2
CASNRDGNSPLHF,TRBJ1-6,TRBV6-5
CASSRQGLDTQYF,TRBJ2-3,TRBV9
CSARDQGQGAKKLFF,TRBJ1-4,TRBV20-1
CASSLRPRVPDSPLHF,TRBJ1-6,TRBV18
CASSLGSLAGGNTGELFF,TRBJ2-2,TRBV27
CASSVDRRGLNYGYTF,TRBJ1-2,TRBV9
CASRPMPYRGRLDNEQFF,TRBJ2-1,TRBV7-2
CASSFQGTREQYF,TRBJ2-7,TRBV5-1
CASSLSAGSNQPQHF,TRBJ1-5,TRBV27
CASSSRAGEQETQYF,TRBJ2-5,TRBV11-2
CASSSRQGRAGELFF,TRBJ2-2,TRBV6-5
CASSFTGGGGYTEAFF,TRBJ1-1,TRBV19
CASSQDDRGGRSNEQFF,TRBJ2-1,TRBV4-1
CATSTTVRETQYF,TRBJ2-5,TRBV24-1
CASSQAGAGNTIYF,TRBJ1-3,TRBV3-1
CASSVESRGEQYF,TRBJ2-7,TRBV9
CASKEEGSLILNTGELFF,TRBJ2-2,TRBV28
CATTSTFRDRNYGYTF,TRBJ1-2,TRBV15
CASSLQGAREAFF,TRBJ1-1,TRBV27
CASGSTAQETQYF,TRBJ2-5,TRBV7-3
CASSFGEGRREQYF,TRBJ2-7,TRBV5-1
CASSSGGGDTEAFF,TRBJ1-1,TRBV5-1
CSARALRLAGKHPGYEQYF,TRBJ2-7,TRBV20-1
CSARDWGNQETQYF,TRBJ2-5,TRBV20-1
CASSLASDGEKLFF,TRBJ1-4,TRBV5-4
CASRTTGGTGELFF,TRBJ2-2,TRBV3-1
CSVVRPMNTEAFF,TRBJ1-1,TRBV29-1
CATAGPGGELFF,TRBJ2-2,TRBV24-1
CASSVGSGTADEKLFF,TRBJ1-4,TRBV9
CASSPLVSSTDTQYF,TRBJ2-3,TRBV11-2
CSARVRDTQAFF,TRBJ1-1,TRBV20-1
CASSEVKVGQPQHF,TRBJ1-5,TRBV2
CATWRGPDTQYF,TRBJ2-3,TRBV6-1
CASTGTSGNTDTQYF,TRBJ2-3,TRBV12-3/TRBV12-4
CASSLDRLEDTQYF,TRBJ2-3,TRBV7-6
CSALQGSATDTQYF,TRBJ2-3,TRBV20-1
CASSSLNPTDTQYF,TRBJ2-3,TRBV5-1
CASQSQTSGRDTGELFF,TRBJ2-2,TRBV12-3/TRBV12-4
CASSLVRGGYTF,TRBJ1-2,TRBV12-3/TRBV12-4
CASSQDLTSVSYEQYF,TRBJ2-7,TRBV3-1
CASSEVELGTEAFF,TRBJ1-1,TRBV2
CGSSSYNEQFF,TRBJ2-1,TRBV28
CASSASGTDWGNTIYF,TRBJ1-3,TRBV7-9
CASSLATSGTAGELFF,TRBJ2-2,TRBV9
CATSDSGGYTGELFF,TRBJ2-2,TRBV24-1
CASGSGTGGYNGYTF,TRBJ1-2,TRBV27
CASSLMTSVTGELFF,TRBJ2-2,TRBV4-1
CASSQSGTSGRHLFF,TRBJ2-1,TRBV23-1
CATSGGDTPWEQYF,TRBJ2-7,TRBV24-1
CASRPGVGNTEAFF,TRBJ1-1,TRBV5-4
CASSSRGQGPGGYTF,TRBJ1-2,TRBV27